The clone carrying this TCR beta chain was seen at least ten times. Its specificity is unknown. V was clipped by 9 bases and J by 7 bases, with 13 bases between them. The CDR3 is 12 amino acids. Germline V lookup: CDR1 MNHNS, CDR2 SASEGT. This specimen comes from a study of cytomegalovirus exposure and HLA in healthy donors. Notes on the study in general: Some TCR beta chains (around 180 of them) were listed as cytomegalovirus-associated.

Clones were sequenced by immunoSEQ multiplex PCR, and TCRdb holds only the in-frame ones, with some missing. The sample holds around 190,000 clones, approximately 78% seen once. The TCR was taken from a woman aged 25 to 39 in good health and CMV-seronegative. The V gene is TRBV6-1, the J gene TRBJ1-5, with a weak D call TRBD1 (6 bases). Specimen: PBMCs. CDR3 coding DNA: TGTGCCAGTGGAACAGGGAGACAGCCCCAGCATTTT. It yields the protein CASGTGRQPQHF.